These 29 T cell receptor beta chains originate from one sample sequenced in a study of T cells in localized non-small cell lung cancer. Sequenced by immunoSEQ multiplex PCR; TCRdb stores in-frame clones only, minus some. The data contain 55,000 or so clones, roughly 80% of them singletons. The sample consisted of PBMCs, taken before any cancer treatment. These receptors were taken from a woman aged 40 to 75 with stage II lung adenocarcinoma.

J is TRBJ1-2 and V is TRBV5-8; D not certain. The CDR3 totals 13 residues. Germline V gives CDR1 SGHTS, CDR2 YDEGEE. Trimming shortened V by 0 bases and J by 4 bases, and 7 bases separated the two germline ends. CDR3 nucleotides: TGTGCCAGCAGCTTGGGCAGTTCCTATGGCTACACCTTC. It is translated as CASSLGSSYGYTF.

This chain uses TRBV2 with TRBJ1-1, with TRBD1 matching over 7 bases. Germline values: CDR1 SNHLY, CDR2 FYNNEI. V dropped 5 bases and J dropped 1; count of bases not matched to a gene: 4. The length of the CDR3 is 14 residues. CDR3 DNA sequence: TGTGCCAGCAGTTACGGGACAGCGAACACTGAAGCTTTCTTT. Its protein is CASSYGTANTEAFF.

V is TRBV7-9 and J is TRBJ1-1, with 8 bases lining up with TRBD1. The CDR3 loop spans 15 amino acids. Germline trimming cut 5 bases from V and 5 bases from J; bases unmatched to any gene: 10. The germline V gene has CDR1 SEHNR and CDR2 FQNEAQ (reference sequence). CDR3 nucleotides: TGTGCCAGCAGCCTCCTCGGACAGGGAGGGACTGAAGCTTTCTTT. It translates to CASSLLGQGGTEAFF.

The chain employs TRBV5-8 and TRBJ1-5; D is possibly TRBD1 (5 bases). Germline CDR1 is SGHTS and CDR2 is YDEGEE. Trimming removed 3 bases from V and 1 base from J, with 17 bases in between. The CDR3 has 17 residues. The CDR3 sequence: CASSSLGSGGSNQPQHF. DNA for the CDR3: TGTGCCAGCAGCTCCCTAGGGTCGGGGGGAAGCAATCAGCCCCAGCATTTT.

The rearrangement joins TRBV27 to TRBJ1-2, with D unclear. Per the germline V gene, CDR1 is MNHEY and CDR2 is SMNVEV (reference sequence). The CDR3 is made up of 13 amino acids. Between the trimmed V and J ends, which lost 2 bases and 3 bases, there was a span of 7 bases. CDR3 DNA sequence: TGTGCCAGCAGTTTAAGGGTCGACTATGGCTACACCTTC. Protein product: CASSLRVDYGYTF.

The gene calls are TRBV5-5 and TRBJ2-1, with TRBD1 as a possible D gene (5 bases). The CDR3 is made up of 12 amino acids. V dropped 0 bases and J dropped 10 bases, with 8 bases sitting between them. Looked up from germline, CDR1 is SGHKS and CDR2 is YYEKEE (reference sequence). CDR3 sequence reads: CASSLGGGEQFF. The CDR3 DNA is TGTGCCAGCAGCTTGGGGGGCGGAGAGCAGTTCTTC.

The V gene is TRBV7-3, the J gene TRBJ1-1, with D hard to call. The CDR3 has 13 amino acids. CDR1 and CDR2 from the germline V gene are SGHTA and FQGTGA. The ends were cut back, 4 bases at V and 3 bases at J, with 9 bases in the middle. CDR3 residues: CASSSFLDTEAFF. The CDR3 DNA reads as TGTGCCAGCAGCTCTTTTCTTGACACTGAAGCTTTCTTT.

This chain connects TRBV5-6 to TRBJ1-2; D is undetermined. V lost 3 bases to trimming and J lost 8 bases, with 14 bases between them. CDR1 is SGHDT and CDR2 is YYEEEE in the germline V gene. The CDR3 spans 13 residues. The chain's CDR3 is CASSSRGSQGYTF. CDR3 coding DNA: TGTGCCAGCAGCTCACGGGGATCACAAGGCTACACCTTC.

This clone was found a few times. The J gene is TRBJ2-1, the V gene TRBV7-9; D gene unclear. CDR1 SEHNR and CDR2 FQNEAQ come from the germline V gene (reference sequence). The CDR3 loop spans 16 amino acids. V lost 2 bases, J lost 0 bases, and 11 bases lay in between. CDR3 DNA: TGTGCCAGCAGCTTAAACTCGGGCTTCTCCTACAATGAGCAGTTCTTC. The encoded protein is CASSLNSGFSYNEQFF.

In this sample, this clone turned up a few times. The chain recombines TRBV6-5 with TRBJ2-5, with a tentative D call TRBD1 (5 bases). This CDR3 contains 13 residues. Trimming took 6 bases from V and 7 from J, leaving 15 bases between them. Germline CDR1 and CDR2: MNHEY and SVGAGI. CDR3 sequence reads: CASRPRQTGTQYF. The CDR3, as DNA: TGTGCCAGCAGACCGCGACAGACCGGGACCCAGTACTTC.

This sequence joins TRBV6-5 and TRBJ1-2; D unclear. Trimming took 8 bases from V and 6 from J, leaving 7 bases between them. The CDR3 is 10 amino acids. Germline-derived CDR1 and CDR2 are MNHEY and SVGAGI. The CDR3 DNA reads as TGTGCCAGCGGTAGAGATGGCTACACCTTC. It specifies CASGRDGYTF.

This clone has a single count. The gene calls are TRBV5-1 and TRBJ2-7; D may be TRBD1 (5 bases). Germline CDR1 SGHRS, CDR2 YFSETQ. V lost 3 bases, J lost 5 bases, and 24 bases lay in between. The CDR3 consists of 17 residues. The CDR3 sequence is CASSSARQGVGSNEQYF. As DNA, the CDR3 is TGCGCCAGCAGCTCGGCGCGACAAGGGGTAGGTTCCAACGAGCAGTACTTC.

This sequence joins TRBV6-1 and TRBJ2-1; 7 bases match TRBD2. CDR1 is MNHNS, CDR2 SASEGT, per germline. The CDR3 is 15 amino acids. V gave up 1 base and J gave up 12 bases; unmatched junction bases: 12. The DNA for the CDR3 is TGTGCCAGCAGTGAAGATAACCGCCGGGGGGTCTTGCAGTTCTTC. Its translation is CASSEDNRRGVLQFF.

The J gene is TRBJ2-2, the V gene TRBV5-1; tentative D call: TRBD1 (6 bases). Germline-derived CDR1 and CDR2 are SGHRS and YFSETQ. V was cut by 1 base and J by 0 bases, with 10 bases left in between. There are 16 residues in the CDR3. The CDR3 loop reads CASSLSWGPNTGELFF. In DNA form, the CDR3 reads TGCGCCAGCAGCTTGTCATGGGGGCCGAACACCGGGGAGCTGTTTTTT.

The chain joins TRBV5-4 to TRBJ1-4; weak D call: TRBD1 (6 bases). Germline-derived CDR1 and CDR2 are SGHNT and YYREEE (reference sequence). Trimming removed 5 bases from V and 5 bases from J, with 16 bases in between. CDR3 length: 15 amino acids. In DNA, the CDR3 is TGTGCCAGCAGTCAAGGGCAGGGGTGGAATGAAAAACTGTTTTTT. Translating gives CASSQGQGWNEKLFF.

The CDR3 loop is CSVSTEFQETQYF. The CDR3 DNA reads TGCAGCGTCTCGACCGAATTCCAAGAGACCCAGTACTTC. The V call is TRBV29-1, the J call TRBJ2-5; D is uncertain. Trimming removed 6 bases at V and 1 base at J, with 12 bases between. CDR1 and CDR2 (germline): SQVTM, ANQGSEA. The CDR3 runs 13 residues.

Note on this clone: The junction does not match germline at one end; this may be a read error. CDR3: CASSLTGTDYGYTF. Written as DNA, the CDR3 is TGTGCAAGCAGCTTGACAGGGACCGACTATGGCTACACCTTC. The chain is built from TRBV5-4 and TRBJ1-2; 7 bases fit TRBD1. Looked up from germline, CDR1 is SGHNT and CDR2 is YYREEE (reference sequence). There are 14 residues in the CDR3.

V usage is TRBV5-6 and J usage is TRBJ1-1; D remains unclear. Trimming stripped 1 base from V and 0 bases from J, with 7 bases between. There are 14 residues in the CDR3. Looked up from germline, CDR1 is SGHDT and CDR2 is YYEEEE. As DNA, the CDR3 is TGTGCCAGCAGCTTGACTTCCATGAACACTGAAGCTTTCTTT. Its translation is CASSLTSMNTEAFF.

The table lists this clone with a few counts. The gene calls are TRBV5-1 and TRBJ2-5; no clear D. This CDR3 region has 14 residues. Trimming removed 0 bases at V and 2 bases at J, with 8 bases between. Germline CDR1 reads SGHRS; CDR2 reads YFSETQ. The CDR3 sequence: CASSLGVTQETQYF. Here the CDR3 DNA reads TGCGCCAGCAGCTTGGGCGTGACTCAAGAGACCCAGTACTTC.

The chain has TRBV5-1 and TRBJ2-1; perhaps TRBD1 as D (8 bases). The CDR3 is made up of 14 amino acids. With 2 bases removed from V and 8 bases from J, the gap between germline ends came to 14 bases. Germline V gives CDR1 SGHRS, CDR2 YFSETQ. CDR3 sequence reads: CASSFRTGGDEQFF. The CDR3 DNA sequence: TGCGCCAGCAGCTTTAGAACAGGGGGGGATGAGCAGTTCTTC. Full variable domain (rest looked up from reference TRBV5-1 and TRBJ2-1): KAGVTQTPRYLIKTRGQQVTLSCSPISGHRSVSWYQQTPGQGLQFLFEYFSETQRNKGNFPGRFSGRQFSNSRSEMNVSTLELGDSALYLCASSFRTGGDEQFFGPGTRLTVL.

V is TRBV28 and J is TRBJ2-7; the D is unclear. V lost 3 bases, J lost 10 bases, and 13 bases lay in between. Germline V gives CDR1 MDHEN, CDR2 SYDVKM. The CDR3 has 12 residues. In nucleotides, the CDR3 is TGTGCCAGCAGTTTCCTCGTTAGGCCACAGTACTTC. This codes for CASSFLVRPQYF.

V usage is TRBV7-8 and J usage is TRBJ1-1; perhaps TRBD1 as D (5 bases). This CDR3 region has 14 residues. V lost 4 bases to trimming and J lost 1 base, with 10 bases between them. Germline loops: CDR1 SGHVS, CDR2 FQNEAQ. The CDR3 protein is CASSSGHSNTEAFF. The CDR3 DNA reads as TGTGCCAGCAGCTCCGGACACTCGAACACTGAAGCTTTCTTT.

The chain employs TRBV6-1 and TRBJ1-3; possibly TRBD1 for D (6 bases). V lost 5 bases to trimming and J lost 4 bases, with 15 bases between them. This CDR3 is built from 15 residues. The germline gives CDR1 MNHNS, CDR2 SASEGT. The CDR3 is CASSQLQGRGNTIYF. In DNA, the CDR3 is TGTGCCAGCAGTCAATTACAGGGTCGAGGAAACACCATATATTTT.

V gene TRBV7-3 combines with J gene TRBJ1-6; D is ambiguous. The ends were cut back, 2 bases at V and 4 bases at J, with 6 bases in the middle. This CDR3 region has 14 residues. Germline V lookup: CDR1 SGHTA, CDR2 FQGTGA. In nucleotides, the CDR3 is TGTGCCAGCAGCTTAGCCAGTTATAATTCACCCCTCCACTTT. It yields the protein CASSLASYNSPLHF. Combining the CDR3 with reference TRBV7-3 and TRBJ1-6 gives the whole variable domain GAGVSQTPSNKVTEKGKYVELRCDPISGHTALYWYRQSLGQGPEFLIYFQGTGAADDSGLPNDRFFAVRPEGSVSTLKIQRTERGDSAVYLCASSLASYNSPLHFGNGTRLTVT.

The gene calls are TRBV5-4 and TRBJ1-1; D perhaps matches TRBD1 (6 bases). The germline gives CDR1 SGHNT, CDR2 YYREEE (reference sequence). Trimming removed 5 bases from V and 3 bases from J, with 11 bases in between. This CDR3 comprises 13 residues. CDR3 nucleotide sequence: TGTGCCAGCAGGGAACAGGGACACACTGAAGCTTTCTTT. Translation: CASREQGHTEAFF. The complete variable domain, with remaining parts taken from reference TRBV5-4 and TRBJ1-1, reads ETGVTQSPTHLIKTRGQQVTLRCSSQSGHNTVSWYQQALGQGPQFIFQYYREEENGRGNFPPRFSGLQFPNYSSELNVNALELDDSALYLCASREQGHTEAFFGQGTRLTVV.

The CDR3 sequence: CASSYRDRFNEQFF. The CDR3 DNA follows: TGTGCCAGCAGTTACCGGGACCGCTTCAATGAGCAGTTCTTC. The rearrangement links TRBV6-6 to TRBJ2-1, with D perhaps given as TRBD1 or TRBD2 (5 bases each). CDR3 length equals 14 residues. Trimming took off 2 bases at V and 6 bases at J, with 11 bases between the two ends. CDR1 and CDR2 (germline): MNHNY, SVGAGI (reference sequence).

The chain carries TRBV9 and TRBJ2-7; D is possibly TRBD2 (7 bases). The CDR3 covers 15 residues. Germline V CDR1 and CDR2: SGDLS, YYNGEE. Trimming pared 1 base from V and 5 bases from J, leaving 16 bases between. CDR3 region: CASSVSSGGEDEQYF. The CDR3 DNA sequence: TGTGCCAGCAGCGTATCGTCGGGGGGCGAGGACGAGCAGTACTTC. The full variable domain, its missing parts supplied by reference TRBV9 and TRBJ2-7, is DSGVTQTPKHLITATGQRVTLRCSPRSGDLSVYWYQQSLDQGLQFLIQYYNGEERAKGNILERFSAQQFPDLHSELNLSSLELGDSALYFCASSVSSGGEDEQYFGPGTRLTVT.

The V and J genes are TRBV9 and TRBJ2-3, with TRBD2 matching 7 bases. The germline V gene encodes CDR1 SGDLS and CDR2 YYNGEE. V dropped 4 bases and J dropped 6; count of bases not matched to a gene: 8. This CDR3 comprises 14 residues. CDR3 sequence (DNA): TGTGCCAGCAGCTCCGAGGGGCGGGGGGATACGCAGTATTTT. Protein: CASSSEGRGDTQYF.

The chain couples TRBV6-5 to TRBJ1-2; 7 positions match TRBD1. The CDR3 has 13 residues. Germline-derived CDR1 and CDR2 are MNHEY and SVGAGI. The V gene end was trimmed by 2 bases and the J gene end by 5 bases; junction bases not matched to a gene: 2. Written as DNA, the CDR3 is TGTGCCAGCAGTTACGAACAGGGGTATGGCTACACCTTC. Its translation: CASSYEQGYGYTF.